This TCR beta chain was identified during a study of beta chain features in type 1 diabetes. Based on CD45RO/CCR7/CD25/CD127/CD95/CD27, CD4+ regulatory, stem cell-like memory, naive and central memory cells were sorted. Since all of the isolated RNA was reverse transcribed, expressed TCRB transcripts were what got sequenced. Here immunoSEQ multiplex PCR was the method, and the copy in TCRdb shows in-frame clones only, minus some. The repertoire holds 250,000 or so clones, with 25% to 30% as singletons. Germline assignment: CDR1 ENHRY and CDR2 SYGVKD. The V gene end was trimmed by 7 bases and the J gene end by 2 bases; junction bases not matched to a gene: 4. This CDR3 has 13 amino acids.

The specimen sequenced was central memory CD4+ T cells from blood. The rearrangement uses TRBV10-3 and TRBJ1-1; 7 bases are shared with TRBD1. The clonotype originates from a man aged 30-40 years in good health. The CDR3 sequence is CAITGQSNTEAFF. DNA for the CDR3: TGTGCCATCACGGGACAGTCAAACACTGAAGCTTTCTTT.